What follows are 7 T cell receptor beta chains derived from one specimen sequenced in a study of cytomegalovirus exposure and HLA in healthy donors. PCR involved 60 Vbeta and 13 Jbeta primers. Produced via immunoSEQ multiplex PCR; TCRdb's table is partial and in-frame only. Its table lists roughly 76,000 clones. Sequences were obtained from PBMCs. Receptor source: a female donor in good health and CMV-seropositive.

CDR3 sequence reads: CASRAEGVNYGYTF. CDR3 nucleotide sequence: TGTGCCAGCAGGGCCGAGGGAGTTAACTATGGCTACACCTTC. The rearrangement links TRBV5-6 to TRBJ1-2; unclear D gene. The CDR3 is 14 amino acids. V shed 5 bases and J shed 1 base, with 12 bases lying between them. Germline V gives CDR1 SGHDT, CDR2 YYEEEE.

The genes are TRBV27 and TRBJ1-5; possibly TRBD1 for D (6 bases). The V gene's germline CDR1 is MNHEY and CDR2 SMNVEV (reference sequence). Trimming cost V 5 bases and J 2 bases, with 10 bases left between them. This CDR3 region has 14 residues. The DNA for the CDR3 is TGTGCCAGCAGTCCCCCAGGGGGCAATCAGCCCCAGCATTTT. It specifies CASSPPGGNQPQHF.

The CDR3 region has the DNA TGTGCCAGCAGCTGGGGACTAGCGGGAGATCCAGATACGCAGTATTTT. It encodes CASSWGLAGDPDTQYF. The chain links TRBV11-1 to TRBJ2-3; 14 positions agree with TRBD2. This CDR3 has 16 residues. Germline V gene lookup returns CDR1 SGHAT and CDR2 FQDESV (reference sequence). After removal of 4 bases from V and 4 bases from J, the junction contained 4 bases not matched to a gene.

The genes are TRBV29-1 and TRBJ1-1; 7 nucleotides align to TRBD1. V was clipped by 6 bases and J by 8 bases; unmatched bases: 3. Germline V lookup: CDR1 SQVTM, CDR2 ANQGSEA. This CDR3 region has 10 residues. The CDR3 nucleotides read TGCAGCGTCCTCAGGGGGGAAGCTTTCTTT. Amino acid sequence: CSVLRGEAFF.

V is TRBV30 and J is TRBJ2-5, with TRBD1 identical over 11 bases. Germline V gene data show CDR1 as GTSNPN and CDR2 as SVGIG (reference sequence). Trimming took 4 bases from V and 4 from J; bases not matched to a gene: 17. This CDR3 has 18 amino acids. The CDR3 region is CAWTQLRTGGIGRETQYF. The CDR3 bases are TGTGCCTGGACCCAATTAAGGACAGGGGGCATTGGACGAGAGACCCAGTACTTC.

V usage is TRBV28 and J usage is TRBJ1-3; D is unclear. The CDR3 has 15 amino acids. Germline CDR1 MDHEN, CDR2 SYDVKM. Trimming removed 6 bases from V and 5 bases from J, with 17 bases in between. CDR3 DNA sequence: TGTGCCAGCAGATTCAGCGGGGTCTTGCGAAACACCATATATTTT. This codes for CASRFSGVLRNTIYF.

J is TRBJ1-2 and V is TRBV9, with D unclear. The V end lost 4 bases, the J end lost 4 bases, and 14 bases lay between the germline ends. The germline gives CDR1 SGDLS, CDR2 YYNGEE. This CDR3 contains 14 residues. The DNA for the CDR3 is TGTGCCAGCAGCCAGGTGACGATCCCCTATGGCTACACCTTC. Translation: CASSQVTIPYGYTF.